This T cell receptor beta chain was retrieved from a study of shared clonotypes between healthy human individuals. This table comes from immunoSEQ multiplex PCR, and its TCRdb copy is limited to in-frame clones, with some not included. In the table there are about 330,000 clones, over 65% of which are singletons. Germline V gene data show CDR1 as SGHNT and CDR2 as YENEEA. V was clipped by 1 base and J by 5 bases; unmatched bases: 4. The CDR3 has 14 amino acids. A word on this clone: Other DNA sequences from this sample encode an identical CDR3 as well.

The sample consisted of memory CD4+ T cells sorted from blood. Subset described: CD45RA-negative fraction. The clonotype comes from a man younger than 40 in good health. V is TRBV11-3 and J is TRBJ2-5; 7 bases match TRBD1. CDR3 sequence reads: CASSLGGQWETQYF. CDR3 DNA: TGTGCCAGCAGCTTAGGGGGACAGTGGGAGACCCAGTACTTC.